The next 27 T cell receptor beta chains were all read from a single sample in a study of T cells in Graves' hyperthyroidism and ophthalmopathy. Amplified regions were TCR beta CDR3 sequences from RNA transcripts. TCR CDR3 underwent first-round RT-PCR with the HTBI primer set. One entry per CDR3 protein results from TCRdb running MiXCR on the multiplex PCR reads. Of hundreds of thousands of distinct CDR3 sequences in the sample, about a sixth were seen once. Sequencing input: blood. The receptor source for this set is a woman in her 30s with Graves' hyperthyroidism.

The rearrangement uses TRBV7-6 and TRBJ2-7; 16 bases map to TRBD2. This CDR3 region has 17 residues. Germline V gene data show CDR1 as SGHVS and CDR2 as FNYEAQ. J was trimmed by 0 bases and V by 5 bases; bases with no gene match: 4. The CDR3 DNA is TGTGCCAGCAGCGCGGGACTAGCGGGAGGGGACTCCTACGAGCAGTACTTC. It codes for CASSAGLAGGDSYEQYF.

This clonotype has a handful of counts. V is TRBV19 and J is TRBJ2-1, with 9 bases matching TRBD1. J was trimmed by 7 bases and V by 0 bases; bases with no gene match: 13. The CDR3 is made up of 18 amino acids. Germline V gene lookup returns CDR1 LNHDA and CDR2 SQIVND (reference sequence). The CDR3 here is CASSIDLSGLDRGNEQFF. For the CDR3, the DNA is TGTGCCAGTAGTATAGATCTATCGGGGTTGGACAGGGGAAATGAGCAGTTCTTC.

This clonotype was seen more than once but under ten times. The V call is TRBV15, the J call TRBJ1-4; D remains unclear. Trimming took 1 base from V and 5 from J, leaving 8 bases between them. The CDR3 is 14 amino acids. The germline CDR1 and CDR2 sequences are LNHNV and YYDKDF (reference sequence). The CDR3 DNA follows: TGTGCCACCAGCAGAGTACGCAGGAATGAAAAACTGTTTTTT. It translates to CATSRVRRNEKLFF.

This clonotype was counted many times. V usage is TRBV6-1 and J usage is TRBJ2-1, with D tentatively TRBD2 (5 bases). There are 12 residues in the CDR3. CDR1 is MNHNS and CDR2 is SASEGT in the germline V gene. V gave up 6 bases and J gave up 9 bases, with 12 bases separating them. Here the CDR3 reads CASSRTRVEQFF. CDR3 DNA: TGTGCCAGCAGCCGAACTAGAGTTGAGCAGTTCTTC.

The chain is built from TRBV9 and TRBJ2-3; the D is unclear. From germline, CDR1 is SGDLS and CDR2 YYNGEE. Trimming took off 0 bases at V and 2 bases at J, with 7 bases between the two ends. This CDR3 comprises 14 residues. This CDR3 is CASSVGSVTDTQYF. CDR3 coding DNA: TGTGCCAGCAGCGTAGGTTCGGTCACAGATACGCAGTATTTT.

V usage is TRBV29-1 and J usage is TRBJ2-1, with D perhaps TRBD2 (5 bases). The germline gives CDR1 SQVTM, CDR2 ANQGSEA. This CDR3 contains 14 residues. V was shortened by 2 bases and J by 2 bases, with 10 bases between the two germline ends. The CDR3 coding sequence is TGCAGCGTTGAACGGGATACCACCTACAATGAGCAGTTCTTC. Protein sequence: CSVERDTTYNEQFF.

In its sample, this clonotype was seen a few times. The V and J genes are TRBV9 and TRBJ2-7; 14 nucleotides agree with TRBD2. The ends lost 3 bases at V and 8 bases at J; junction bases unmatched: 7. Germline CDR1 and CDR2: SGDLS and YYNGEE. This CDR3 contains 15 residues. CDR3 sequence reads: CASSAGGTSGSQQYF. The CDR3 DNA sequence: TGTGCCAGCAGCGCAGGGGGGACTAGCGGGAGCCAGCAGTACTTC. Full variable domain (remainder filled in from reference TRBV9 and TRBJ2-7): DSGVTQTPKHLITATGQRVTLRCSPRSGDLSVYWYQQSLDQGLQFLIQYYNGEERAKGNILERFSAQQFPDLHSELNLSSLELGDSALYFCASSAGGTSGSQQYFGPGTRLTVT.

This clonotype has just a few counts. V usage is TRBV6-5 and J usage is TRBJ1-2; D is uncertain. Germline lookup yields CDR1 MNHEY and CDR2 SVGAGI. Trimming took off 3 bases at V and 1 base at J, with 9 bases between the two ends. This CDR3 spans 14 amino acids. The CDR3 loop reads CASSYDTINYGYTF. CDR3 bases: TGTGCCAGCAGTTATGACACGATTAACTATGGCTACACCTTC.

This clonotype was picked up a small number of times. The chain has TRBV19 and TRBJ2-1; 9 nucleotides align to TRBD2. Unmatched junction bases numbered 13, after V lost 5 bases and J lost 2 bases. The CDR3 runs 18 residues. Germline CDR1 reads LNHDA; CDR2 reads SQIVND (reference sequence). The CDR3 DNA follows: TGTGCCAGTAGTCCCCCTTTGGGGCTAGCGGGACCCTACAATGAGCAGTTCTTC. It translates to CASSPPLGLAGPYNEQFF.

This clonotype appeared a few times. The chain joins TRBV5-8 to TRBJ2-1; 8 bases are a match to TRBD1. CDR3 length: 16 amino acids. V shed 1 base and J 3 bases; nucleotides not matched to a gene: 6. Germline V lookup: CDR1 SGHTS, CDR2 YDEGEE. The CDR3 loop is CASSLWQGANYNEQFF. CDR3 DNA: TGTGCCAGCAGCTTGTGGCAGGGGGCCAACTACAATGAGCAGTTCTTC.

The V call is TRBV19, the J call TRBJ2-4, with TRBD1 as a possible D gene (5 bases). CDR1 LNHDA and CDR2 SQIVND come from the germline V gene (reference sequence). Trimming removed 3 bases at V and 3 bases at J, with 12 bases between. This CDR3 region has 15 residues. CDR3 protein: CASSMGRIDKNIQYF. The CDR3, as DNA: TGTGCCAGTAGTATGGGGCGGATTGACAAAAACATTCAGTACTTC.

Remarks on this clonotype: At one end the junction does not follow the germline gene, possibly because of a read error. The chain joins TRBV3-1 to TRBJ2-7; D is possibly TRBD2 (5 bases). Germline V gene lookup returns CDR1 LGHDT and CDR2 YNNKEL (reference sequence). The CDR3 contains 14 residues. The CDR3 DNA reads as TGTGCTAGCAGGCAAGCGGCGACAAGTTACGAGCAGTACTTC. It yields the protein CASRQAATSYEQYF.

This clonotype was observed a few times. DNA for the CDR3: TGCAGTGCTCGGGCGGGAGCGGGAGTCTACGGCGAGCAGTACTTC. It specifies CSARAGAGVYGEQYF. This sequence joins TRBV20-1 and TRBJ2-7, with TRBD2 matching 8 bases. Trimming cost V 5 bases and J 6 bases; bases outside gene matches: 15. Looked up from germline, CDR1 is DFQATT and CDR2 is SNEGSKA (reference sequence). This CDR3 contains 15 residues.

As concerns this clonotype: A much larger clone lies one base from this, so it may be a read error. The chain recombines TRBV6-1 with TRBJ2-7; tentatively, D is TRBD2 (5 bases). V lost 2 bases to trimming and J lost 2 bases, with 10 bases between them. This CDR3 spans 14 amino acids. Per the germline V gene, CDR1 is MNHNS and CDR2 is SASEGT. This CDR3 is CASSELTNPYEQYF. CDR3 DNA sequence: TGTGCCAGCAGTGAATTGACTAACCCCTACGAGCAGTACTTC.

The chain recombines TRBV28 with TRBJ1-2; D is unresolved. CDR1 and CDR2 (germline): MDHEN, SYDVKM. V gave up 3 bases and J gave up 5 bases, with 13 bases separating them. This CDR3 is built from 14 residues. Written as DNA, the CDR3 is TGTGCCAGCAGTTTCTCGGAGTTTGGGTATGGCTACACCTTC. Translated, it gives CASSFSEFGYGYTF.

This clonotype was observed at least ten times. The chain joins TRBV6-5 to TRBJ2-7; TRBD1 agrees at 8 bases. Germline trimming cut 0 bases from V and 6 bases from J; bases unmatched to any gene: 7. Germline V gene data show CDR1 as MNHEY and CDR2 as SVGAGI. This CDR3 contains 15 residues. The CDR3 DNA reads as TGTGCCAGCAGTTACTCGAGGGGACAGGAGGCCGAGCAGTACTTC. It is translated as CASSYSRGQEAEQYF.

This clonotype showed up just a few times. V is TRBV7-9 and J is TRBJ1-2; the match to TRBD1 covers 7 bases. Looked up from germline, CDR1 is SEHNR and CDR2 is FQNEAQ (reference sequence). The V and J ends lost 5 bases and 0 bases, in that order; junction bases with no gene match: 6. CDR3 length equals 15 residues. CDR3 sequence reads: CASSAWTGPNYGYTF. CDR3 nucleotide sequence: TGTGCCAGCAGCGCTTGGACAGGACCTAACTATGGCTACACCTTC. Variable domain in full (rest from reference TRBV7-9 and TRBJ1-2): DTGVSQNPRHKITKRGQNVTFRCDPISEHNRLYWYRQTLGQGPEFLTYFQNEAQLEKSRLLSDRFSAERPKGSFSTLEIQRTEQGDSAMYLCASSAWTGPNYGYTFGSGTRLTVV.

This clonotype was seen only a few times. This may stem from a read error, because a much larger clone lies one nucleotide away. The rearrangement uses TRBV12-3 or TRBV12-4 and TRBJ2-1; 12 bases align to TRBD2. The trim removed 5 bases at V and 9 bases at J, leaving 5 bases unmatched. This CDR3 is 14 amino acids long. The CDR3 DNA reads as TGTGCCAGCAGTGCTAGCGGGAGGGCCGGTGAGCAGTTCTTC. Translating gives CASSASGRAGEQFF.

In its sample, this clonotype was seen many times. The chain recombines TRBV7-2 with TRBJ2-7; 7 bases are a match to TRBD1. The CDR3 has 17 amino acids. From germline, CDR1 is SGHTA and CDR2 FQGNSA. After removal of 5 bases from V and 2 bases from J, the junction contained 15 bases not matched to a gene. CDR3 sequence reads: CASSLEPGTDVTYEQYF. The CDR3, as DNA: TGTGCCAGCAGCCTTGAGCCCGGGACAGATGTCACCTACGAGCAGTACTTC.

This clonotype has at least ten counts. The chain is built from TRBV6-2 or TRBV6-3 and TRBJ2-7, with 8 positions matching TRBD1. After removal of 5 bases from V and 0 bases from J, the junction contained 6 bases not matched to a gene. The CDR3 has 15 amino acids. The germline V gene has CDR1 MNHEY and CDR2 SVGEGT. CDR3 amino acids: CASSTPGTGSYEQYF. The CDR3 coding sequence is TGTGCCAGCAGTACCCCCGGGACAGGCTCCTACGAGCAGTACTTC.

DNA for the CDR3: TGTGCCAGCAGTGACGGAATAGCGGGATTTCGGTACTTC. It encodes CASSDGIAGFRYF. The rearrangement joins TRBV2 to TRBJ2-5; 8 bases agree with TRBD2. Germline V lookup: CDR1 SNHLY, CDR2 FYNNEI. The CDR3 is 13 residues long. The ends lost 3 bases at V and 13 bases at J; junction bases unmatched: 10.

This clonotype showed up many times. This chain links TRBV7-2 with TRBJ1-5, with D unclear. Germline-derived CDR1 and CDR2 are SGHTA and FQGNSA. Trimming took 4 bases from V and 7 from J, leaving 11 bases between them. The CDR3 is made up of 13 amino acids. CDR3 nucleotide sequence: TGTGCCAGCAGCTCCTTGGTCGGACAGCCCCAGCATTTT. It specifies CASSSLVGQPQHF.

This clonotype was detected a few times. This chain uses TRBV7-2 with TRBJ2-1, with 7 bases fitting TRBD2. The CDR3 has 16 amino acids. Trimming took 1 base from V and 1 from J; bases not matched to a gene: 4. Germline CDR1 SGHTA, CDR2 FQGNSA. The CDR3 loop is CASSLGAGESYNEQFF. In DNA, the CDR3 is TGTGCCAGCAGCTTAGGGGCGGGAGAGTCCTACAATGAGCAGTTCTTC.

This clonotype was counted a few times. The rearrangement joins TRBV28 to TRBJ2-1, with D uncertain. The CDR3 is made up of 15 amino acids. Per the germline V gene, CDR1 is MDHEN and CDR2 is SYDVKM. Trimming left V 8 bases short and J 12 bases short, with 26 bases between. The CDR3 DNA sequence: TGTGCCAGCTCTCTGTCTAAAACACCGCCTCTCCGGCAGTTCTTC. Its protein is CASSLSKTPPLRQFF. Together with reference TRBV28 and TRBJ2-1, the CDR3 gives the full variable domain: DVKVTQSSRYLVKRTGEKVFLECVQDMDHENMFWYRQDPGLGLRLIYFSYDVKMKEKGDIPEGYSVSREKKERFSLILESASTNQTSMYLCASSLSKTPPLRQFFGPGTRLTVL.

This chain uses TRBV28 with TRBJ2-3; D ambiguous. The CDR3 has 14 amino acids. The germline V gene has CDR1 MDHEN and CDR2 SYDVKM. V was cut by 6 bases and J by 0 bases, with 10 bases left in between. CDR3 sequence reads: CASSWVESTDTQYF. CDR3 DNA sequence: TGTGCCAGCAGCTGGGTCGAGAGCACAGATACGCAGTATTTT.

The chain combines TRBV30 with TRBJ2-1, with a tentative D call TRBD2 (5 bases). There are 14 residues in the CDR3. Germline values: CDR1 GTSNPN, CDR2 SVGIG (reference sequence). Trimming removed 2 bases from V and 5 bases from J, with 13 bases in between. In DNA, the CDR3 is TGTGCCTGGAGTCGAGGGATTGCGGACAATGAGCAGTTCTTC. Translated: CAWSRGIADNEQFF. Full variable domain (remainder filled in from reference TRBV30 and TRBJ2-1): SQTIHQWPATLVQPVGSPLSLECTVEGTSNPNLYWYRQAAGRGLQLLFYSVGIGQISSEVPQNLSASRPQDRQFILSSKKLLLSDSGFYLCAWSRGIADNEQFFGPGTRLTVL.

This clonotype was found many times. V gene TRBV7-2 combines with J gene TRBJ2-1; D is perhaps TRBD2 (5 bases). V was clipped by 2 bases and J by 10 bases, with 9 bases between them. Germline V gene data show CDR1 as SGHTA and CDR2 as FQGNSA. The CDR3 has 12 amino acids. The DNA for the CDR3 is TGTGCCAGCAGCTTATTCCGGGAAGAGCAGTTCTTC. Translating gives CASSLFREEQFF.